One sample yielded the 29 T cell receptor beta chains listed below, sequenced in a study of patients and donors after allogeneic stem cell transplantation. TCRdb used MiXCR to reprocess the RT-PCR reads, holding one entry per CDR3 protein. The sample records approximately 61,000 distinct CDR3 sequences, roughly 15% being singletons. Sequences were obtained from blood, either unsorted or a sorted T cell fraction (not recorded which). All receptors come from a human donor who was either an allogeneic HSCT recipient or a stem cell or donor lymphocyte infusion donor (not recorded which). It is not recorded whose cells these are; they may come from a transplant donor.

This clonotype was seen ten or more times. CDR3 nucleotide sequence: TGCGCCAGCAGCTTAGGAACGACCCAATACACCCACGAGCAGTACTTC. It translates to CASSLGTTQYTHEQYF. V and J are TRBV5-1 and TRBJ2-7, with D hard to call. The V gene's germline CDR1 is SGHRS and CDR2 YFSETQ. V was shortened by 2 bases and J by 5 bases, with 20 bases between the two germline ends. This CDR3 has 16 amino acids. Full variable domain (rest looked up from reference TRBV5-1 and TRBJ2-7): KAGVTQTPRYLIKTRGQQVTLSCSPISGHRSVSWYQQTPGQGLQFLFEYFSETQRNKGNFPGRFSGRQFSNSRSEMNVSTLELGDSALYLCASSLGTTQYTHEQYFGPGTRLTVT.

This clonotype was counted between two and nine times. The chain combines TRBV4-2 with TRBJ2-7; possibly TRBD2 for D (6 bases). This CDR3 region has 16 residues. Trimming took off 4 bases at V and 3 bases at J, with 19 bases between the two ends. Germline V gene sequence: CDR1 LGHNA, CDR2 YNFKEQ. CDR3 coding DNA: TGTGCCAGCAGCCCCGTCGAGGGACTTCAAGGCTACGAGCAGTACTTC. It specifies CASSPVEGLQGYEQYF.

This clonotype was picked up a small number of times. CDR3: CASSVAGTGQMETQYF. CDR3 coding DNA: TGTGCCAGCAGTGTTGCCGGGACAGGCCAAATGGAGACCCAGTACTTC. The chain joins TRBV27 to TRBJ2-5, with 8 bases aligning to TRBD1. The V segment lost 5 bases and the J segment 5 bases; nucleotides outside the gene matches: 13. Germline V gene lookup returns CDR1 MNHEY and CDR2 SMNVEV (reference sequence). This CDR3 region has 16 residues.

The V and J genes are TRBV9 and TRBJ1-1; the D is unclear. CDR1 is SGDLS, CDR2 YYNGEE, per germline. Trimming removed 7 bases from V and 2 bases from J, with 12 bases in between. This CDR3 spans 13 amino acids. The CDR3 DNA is TGTGCCAGCTCCCGGACGGCTAACACTGAAGCTTTCTTT. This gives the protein CASSRTANTEAFF.

The DNA of the CDR3 is TGTGCCAGCAGTGAATATTTTCAGACAGCTTTGAACACTGAAGCTTTCTTT. This codes for CASSEYFQTALNTEAFF. This chain joins TRBV25-1 and TRBJ1-1; D might be TRBD1 (5 bases). The germline V and J ends were trimmed by 0 bases and 0 bases, with 14 bases remaining between them. CDR3 length: 17 residues. Germline assignment: CDR1 MGHDK and CDR2 SYGVNS.

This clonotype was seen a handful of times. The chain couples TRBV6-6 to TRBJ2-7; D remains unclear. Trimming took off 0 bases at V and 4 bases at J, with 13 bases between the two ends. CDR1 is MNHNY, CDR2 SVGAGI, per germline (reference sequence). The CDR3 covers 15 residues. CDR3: CASSYSTDVWYEQYF. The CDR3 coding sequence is TGTGCCAGCAGTTACTCGACGGACGTCTGGTACGAGCAGTACTTC.

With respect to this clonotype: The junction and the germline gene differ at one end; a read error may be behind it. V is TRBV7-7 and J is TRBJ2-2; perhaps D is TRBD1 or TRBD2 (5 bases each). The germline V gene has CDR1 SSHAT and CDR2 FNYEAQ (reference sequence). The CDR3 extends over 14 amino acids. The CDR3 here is CASSLGAGTGELFF. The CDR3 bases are TGTGCTAGCAGCTTAGGGGCGGGCACCGGGGAGCTGTTTTTT.

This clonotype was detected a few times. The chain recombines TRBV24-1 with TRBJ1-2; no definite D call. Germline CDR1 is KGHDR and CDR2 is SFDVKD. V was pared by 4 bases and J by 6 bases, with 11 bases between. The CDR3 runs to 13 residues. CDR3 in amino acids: CATSDRTANGYTF. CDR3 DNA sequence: TGTGCCACCAGTGACCGGACCGCTAATGGCTACACCTTC.

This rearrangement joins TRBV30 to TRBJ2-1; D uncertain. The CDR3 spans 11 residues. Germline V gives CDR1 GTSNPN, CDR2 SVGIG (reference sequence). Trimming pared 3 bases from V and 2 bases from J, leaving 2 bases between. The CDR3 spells CAWRAYNEQFF. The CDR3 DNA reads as TGTGCCTGGAGAGCCTACAATGAGCAGTTCTTC.

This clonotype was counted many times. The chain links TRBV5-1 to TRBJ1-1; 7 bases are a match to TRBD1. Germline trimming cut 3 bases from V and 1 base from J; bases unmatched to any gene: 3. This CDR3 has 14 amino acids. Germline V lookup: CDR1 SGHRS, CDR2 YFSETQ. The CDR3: CASSWDRTNTEAFF. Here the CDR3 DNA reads TGCGCCAGCAGCTGGGACAGAACGAACACTGAAGCTTTCTTT.

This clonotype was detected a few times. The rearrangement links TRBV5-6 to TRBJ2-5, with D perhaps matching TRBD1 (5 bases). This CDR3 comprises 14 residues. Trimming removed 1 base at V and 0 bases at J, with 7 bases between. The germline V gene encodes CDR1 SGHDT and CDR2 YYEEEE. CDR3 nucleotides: TGTGCCAGCAGCTTGAACAGGTACCAAGAGACCCAGTACTTC. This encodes CASSLNRYQETQYF.

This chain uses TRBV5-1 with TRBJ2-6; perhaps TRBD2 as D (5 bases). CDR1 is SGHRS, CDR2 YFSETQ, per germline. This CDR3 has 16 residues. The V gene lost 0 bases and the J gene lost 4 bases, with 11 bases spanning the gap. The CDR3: CASSLGPGSGANVLTF. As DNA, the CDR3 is TGCGCCAGCAGCTTGGGGCCGGGATCCGGGGCCAACGTCCTGACTTTC. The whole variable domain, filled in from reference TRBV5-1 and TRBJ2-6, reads KAGVTQTPRYLIKTRGQQVTLSCSPISGHRSVSWYQQTPGQGLQFLFEYFSETQRNKGNFPGRFSGRQFSNSRSEMNVSTLELGDSALYLCASSLGPGSGANVLTFGAGSRLTVL.

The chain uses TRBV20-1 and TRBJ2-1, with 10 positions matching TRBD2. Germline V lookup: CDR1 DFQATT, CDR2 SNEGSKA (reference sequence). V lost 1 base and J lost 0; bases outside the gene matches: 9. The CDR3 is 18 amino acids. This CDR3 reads CSARGSSGRVLSYNEQFF. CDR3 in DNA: TGCAGTGCTAGAGGAAGCAGCGGGAGGGTCCTCTCCTACAATGAGCAGTTCTTC.

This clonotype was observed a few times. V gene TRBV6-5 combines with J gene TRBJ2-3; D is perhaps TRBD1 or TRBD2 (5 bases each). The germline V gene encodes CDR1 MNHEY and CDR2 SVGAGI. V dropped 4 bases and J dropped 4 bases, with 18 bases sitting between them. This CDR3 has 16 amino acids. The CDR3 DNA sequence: TGTGCCAGCAGTTTCGGCCCTCCCGGGGCGGCAGATACGCAGTATTTT. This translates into CASSFGPPGAADTQYF.

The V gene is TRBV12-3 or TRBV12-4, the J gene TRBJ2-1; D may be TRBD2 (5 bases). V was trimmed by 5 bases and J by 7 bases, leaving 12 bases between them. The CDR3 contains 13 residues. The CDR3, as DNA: TGTGCCAGCAGTGGGGAGCTGGGGAATGAGCAGTTCTTC. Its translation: CASSGELGNEQFF.

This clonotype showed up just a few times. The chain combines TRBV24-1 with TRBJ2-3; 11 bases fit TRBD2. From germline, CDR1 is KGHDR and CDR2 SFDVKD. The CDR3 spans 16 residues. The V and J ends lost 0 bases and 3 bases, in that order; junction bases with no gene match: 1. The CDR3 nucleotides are TGTGCCACCAGTGATTTGCCTAGCGGGAGGACAGATACGCAGTATTTT. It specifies CATSDLPSGRTDTQYF.

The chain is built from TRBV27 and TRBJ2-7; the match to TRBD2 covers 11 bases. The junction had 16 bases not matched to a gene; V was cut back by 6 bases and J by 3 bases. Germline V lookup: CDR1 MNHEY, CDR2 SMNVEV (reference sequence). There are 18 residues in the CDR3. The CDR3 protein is CASSPRLAGTLTYYEQYF. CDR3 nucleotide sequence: TGTGCCAGCAGCCCACGACTAGCGGGGACTCTCACGTACTACGAGCAGTACTTC.

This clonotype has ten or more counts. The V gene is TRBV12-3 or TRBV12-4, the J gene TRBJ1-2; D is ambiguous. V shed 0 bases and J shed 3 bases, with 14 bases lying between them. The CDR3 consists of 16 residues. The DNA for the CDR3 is TGTGCCAGCAGTTTAGCGCTAAGAATCGCCCACTATGGCTACACCTTC. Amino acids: CASSLALRIAHYGYTF.

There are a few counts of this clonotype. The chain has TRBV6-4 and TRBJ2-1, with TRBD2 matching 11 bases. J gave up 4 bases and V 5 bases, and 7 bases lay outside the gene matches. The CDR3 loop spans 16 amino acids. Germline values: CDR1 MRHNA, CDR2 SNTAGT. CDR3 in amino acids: CASSPIAGGPYNEQFF. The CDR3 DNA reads TGTGCCAGCAGTCCGATAGCGGGAGGGCCGTACAATGAGCAGTTCTTC.

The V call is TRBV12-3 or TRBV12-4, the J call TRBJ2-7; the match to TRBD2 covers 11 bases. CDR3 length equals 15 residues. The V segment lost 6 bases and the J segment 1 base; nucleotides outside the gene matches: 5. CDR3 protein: CASSRGTSGSYEQYF. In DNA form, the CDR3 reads TGTGCCAGCAGCCGGGGGACTAGCGGATCCTACGAGCAGTACTTC.

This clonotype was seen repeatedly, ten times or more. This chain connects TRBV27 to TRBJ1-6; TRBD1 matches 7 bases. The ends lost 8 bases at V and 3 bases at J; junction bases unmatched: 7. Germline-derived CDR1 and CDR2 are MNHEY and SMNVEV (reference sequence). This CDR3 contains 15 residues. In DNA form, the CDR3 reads TGTGCCAGCCAGGGGGAGGCACTCTATAATTCACCCCTCCACTTT. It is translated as CASQGEALYNSPLHF.

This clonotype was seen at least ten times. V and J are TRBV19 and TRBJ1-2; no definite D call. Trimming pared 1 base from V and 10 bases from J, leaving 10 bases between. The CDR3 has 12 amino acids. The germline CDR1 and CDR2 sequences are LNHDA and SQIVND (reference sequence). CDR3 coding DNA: TGTGCCAGTAGTATAGGACGAGGAGACTACACCTTC. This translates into CASSIGRGDYTF.

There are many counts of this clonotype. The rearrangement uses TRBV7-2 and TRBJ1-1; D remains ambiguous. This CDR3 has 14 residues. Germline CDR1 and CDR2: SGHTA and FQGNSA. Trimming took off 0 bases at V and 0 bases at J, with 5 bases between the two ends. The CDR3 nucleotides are TGTGCCAGCAGCTTAGCGGGCATGAACACTGAAGCTTTCTTT. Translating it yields CASSLAGMNTEAFF.

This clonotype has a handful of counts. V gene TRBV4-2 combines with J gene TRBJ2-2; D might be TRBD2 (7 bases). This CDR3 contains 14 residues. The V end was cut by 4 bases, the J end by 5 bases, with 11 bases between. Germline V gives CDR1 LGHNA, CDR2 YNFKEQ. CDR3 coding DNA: TGTGCCAGCAGCCGGGGGCGGGGGACCGGGGAGCTGTTTTTT. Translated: CASSRGRGTGELFF.

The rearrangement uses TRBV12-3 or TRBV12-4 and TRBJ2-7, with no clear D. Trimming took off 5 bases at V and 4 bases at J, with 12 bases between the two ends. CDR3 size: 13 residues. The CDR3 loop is CASSPASQYEQYF. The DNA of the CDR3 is TGTGCCAGCAGTCCCGCCAGCCAATACGAGCAGTACTTC.

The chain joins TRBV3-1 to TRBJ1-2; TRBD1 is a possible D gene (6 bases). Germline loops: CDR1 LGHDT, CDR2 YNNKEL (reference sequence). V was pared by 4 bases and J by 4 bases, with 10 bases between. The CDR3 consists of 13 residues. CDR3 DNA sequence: TGTGCCAGCAGCCCTAACAGGGTCTATGGCTACACCTTC. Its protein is CASSPNRVYGYTF.

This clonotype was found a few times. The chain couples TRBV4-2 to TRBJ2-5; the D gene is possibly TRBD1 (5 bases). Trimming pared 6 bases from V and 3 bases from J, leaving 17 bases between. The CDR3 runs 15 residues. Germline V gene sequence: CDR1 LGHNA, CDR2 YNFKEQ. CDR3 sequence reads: CASSRPGSVEETQYF. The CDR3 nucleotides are TGTGCCAGCAGTCGGCCAGGGTCTGTGGAAGAGACCCAGTACTTC.

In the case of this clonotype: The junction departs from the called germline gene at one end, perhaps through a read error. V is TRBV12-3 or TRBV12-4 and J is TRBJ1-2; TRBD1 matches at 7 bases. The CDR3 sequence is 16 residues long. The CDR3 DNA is TGTGCCAGCACTTTAGGGGGCGGGCAGGGAGACTATGGCTACACCTTC. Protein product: CASTLGGGQGDYGYTF.

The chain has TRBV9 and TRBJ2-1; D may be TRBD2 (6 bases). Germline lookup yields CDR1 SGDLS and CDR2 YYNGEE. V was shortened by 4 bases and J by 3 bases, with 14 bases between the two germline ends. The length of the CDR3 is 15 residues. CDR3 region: CASSSGLLIYNEQFF. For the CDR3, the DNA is TGTGCCAGCAGCTCAGGACTACTCATCTACAATGAGCAGTTCTTC.